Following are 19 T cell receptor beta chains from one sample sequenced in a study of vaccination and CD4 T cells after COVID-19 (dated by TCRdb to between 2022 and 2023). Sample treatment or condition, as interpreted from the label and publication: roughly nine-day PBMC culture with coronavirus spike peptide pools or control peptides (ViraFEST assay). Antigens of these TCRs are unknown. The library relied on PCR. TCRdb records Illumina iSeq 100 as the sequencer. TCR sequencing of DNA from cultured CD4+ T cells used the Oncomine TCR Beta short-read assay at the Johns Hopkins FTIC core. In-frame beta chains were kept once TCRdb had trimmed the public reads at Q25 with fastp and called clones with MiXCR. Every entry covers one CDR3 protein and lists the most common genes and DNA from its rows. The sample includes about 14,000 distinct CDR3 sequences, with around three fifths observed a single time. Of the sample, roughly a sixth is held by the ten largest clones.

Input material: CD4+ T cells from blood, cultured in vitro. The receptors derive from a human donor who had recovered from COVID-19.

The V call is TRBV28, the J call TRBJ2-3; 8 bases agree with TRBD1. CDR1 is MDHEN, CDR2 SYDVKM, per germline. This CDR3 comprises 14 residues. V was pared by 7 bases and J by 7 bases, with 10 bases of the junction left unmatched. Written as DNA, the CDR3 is TGTGCCAGCACCCGATACGGACAGGGCTATACGCAGTATTTT. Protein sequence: CASTRYGQGYTQYF.

The CDR3 is CASSFTYEQYF. The CDR3 DNA follows: TGTGCCAGCAGTTTCACATACGAGCAGTACTTC. The chain employs TRBV6-2 or TRBV6-3 and TRBJ2-7; D is unclear. Germline CDR1 and CDR2: MNHEY and SVGEGT. Trimming cost V 4 bases and J 4 bases, with 5 bases left between them. The CDR3 length is 11 residues.

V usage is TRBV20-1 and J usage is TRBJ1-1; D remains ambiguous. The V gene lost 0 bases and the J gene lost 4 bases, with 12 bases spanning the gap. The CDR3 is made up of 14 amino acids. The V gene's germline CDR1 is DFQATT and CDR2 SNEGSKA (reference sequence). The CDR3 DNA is TGCAGTGCTAGAGATATACCCCAAGGCACTGAAGCTTTCTTT. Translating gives CSARDIPQGTEAFF.

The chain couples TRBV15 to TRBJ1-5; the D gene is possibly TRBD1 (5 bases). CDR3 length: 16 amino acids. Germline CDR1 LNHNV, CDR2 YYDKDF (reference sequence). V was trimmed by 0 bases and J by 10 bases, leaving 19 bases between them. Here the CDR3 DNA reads TGTGCCACCAGCAGAGACAAAGGGGAGATGGGTCTCCCCCAGCATTTT. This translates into CATSRDKGEMGLPQHF.

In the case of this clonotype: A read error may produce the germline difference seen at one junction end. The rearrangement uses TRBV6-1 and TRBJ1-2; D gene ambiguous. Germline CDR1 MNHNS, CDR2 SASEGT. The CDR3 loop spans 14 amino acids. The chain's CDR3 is CASSPSDPKYGYTF. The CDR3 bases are TGTGCCAGCAGTCCAAGCGATCCTAAATATGGCTACACCTTC.

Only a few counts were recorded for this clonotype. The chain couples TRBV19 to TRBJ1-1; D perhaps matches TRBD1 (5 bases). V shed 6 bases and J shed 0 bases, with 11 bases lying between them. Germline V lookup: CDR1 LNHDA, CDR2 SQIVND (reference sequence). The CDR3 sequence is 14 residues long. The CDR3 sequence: CASRRGRMNTEAFF. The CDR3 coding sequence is TGTGCCAGTAGGAGGGGACGGATGAACACTGAAGCTTTCTTT.

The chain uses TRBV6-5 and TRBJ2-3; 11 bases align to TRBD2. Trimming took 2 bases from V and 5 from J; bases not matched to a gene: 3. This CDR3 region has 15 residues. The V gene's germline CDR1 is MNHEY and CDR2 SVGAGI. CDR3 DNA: TGTGCCAGCAGTTACCGGCTAGCGGGAGGAGATACGCAGTATTTT. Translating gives CASSYRLAGGDTQYF.

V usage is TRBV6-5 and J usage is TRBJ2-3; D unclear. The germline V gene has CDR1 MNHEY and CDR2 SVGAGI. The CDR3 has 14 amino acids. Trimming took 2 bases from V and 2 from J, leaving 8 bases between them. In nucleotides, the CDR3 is TGTGCCAGCAGTTACCTGCGGAACACAGATACGCAGTATTTT. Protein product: CASSYLRNTDTQYF.

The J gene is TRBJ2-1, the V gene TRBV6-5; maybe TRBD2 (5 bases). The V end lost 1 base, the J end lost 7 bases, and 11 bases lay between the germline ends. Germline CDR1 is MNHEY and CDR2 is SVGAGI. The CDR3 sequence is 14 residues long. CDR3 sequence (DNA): TGTGCCAGCAGTTACTTAGGACTGTTGAATGAGCAGTTCTTC. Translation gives CASSYLGLLNEQFF.

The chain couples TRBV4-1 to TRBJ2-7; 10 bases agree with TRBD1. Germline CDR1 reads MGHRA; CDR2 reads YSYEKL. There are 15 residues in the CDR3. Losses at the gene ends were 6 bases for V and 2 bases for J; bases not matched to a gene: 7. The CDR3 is CASRHSGTGAYEQYF. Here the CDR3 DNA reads TGCGCCAGCAGACACTCCGGGACAGGGGCCTACGAGCAGTACTTC.

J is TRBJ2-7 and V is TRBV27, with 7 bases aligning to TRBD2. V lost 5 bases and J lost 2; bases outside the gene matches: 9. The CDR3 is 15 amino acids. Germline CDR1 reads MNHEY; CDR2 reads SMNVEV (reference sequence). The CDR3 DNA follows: TGTGCCAGCAGTCGCCTGAGCGGGACGACCTACGAGCAGTACTTC. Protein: CASSRLSGTTYEQYF.

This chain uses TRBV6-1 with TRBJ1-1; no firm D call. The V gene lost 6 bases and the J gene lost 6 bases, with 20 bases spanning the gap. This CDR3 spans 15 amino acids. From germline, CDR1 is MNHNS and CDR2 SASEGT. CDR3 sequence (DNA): TGTGCCAGCAGGGACTTGGGGTGGGGAGACGCTGAAGCTTTCTTT. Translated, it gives CASRDLGWGDAEAFF.

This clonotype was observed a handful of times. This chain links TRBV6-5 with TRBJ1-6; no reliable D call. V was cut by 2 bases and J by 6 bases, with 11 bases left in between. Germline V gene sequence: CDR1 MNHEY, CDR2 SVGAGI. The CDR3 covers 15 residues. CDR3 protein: CASSYQLWTNSPLHF. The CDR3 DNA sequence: TGTGCCAGCAGTTACCAACTGTGGACTAATTCACCCCTCCACTTT.

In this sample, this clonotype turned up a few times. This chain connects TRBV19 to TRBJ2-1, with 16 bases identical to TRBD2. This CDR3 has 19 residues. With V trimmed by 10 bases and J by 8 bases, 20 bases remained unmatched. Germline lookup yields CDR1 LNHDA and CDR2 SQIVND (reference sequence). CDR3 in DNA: TGTGCCACTACCCCCCCGCGGGGGACTAGCGGGAGGGCCGTCGATGAGCAGTTCTTC. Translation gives CATTPPRGTSGRAVDEQFF. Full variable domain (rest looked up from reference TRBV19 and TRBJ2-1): DGGITQSPKYLFRKEGQNVTLSCEQNLNHDAMYWYRQDPGQGLRLIYYSQIVNDFQKGDIAEGYSVSREKKESFPLTVTSAQKNPTAFYLCATTPPRGTSGRAVDEQFFGPGTRLTVL.

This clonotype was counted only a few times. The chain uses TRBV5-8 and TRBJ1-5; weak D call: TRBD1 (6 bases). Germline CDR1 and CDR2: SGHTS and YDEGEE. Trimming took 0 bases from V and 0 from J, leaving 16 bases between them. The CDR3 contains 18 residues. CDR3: CASSLVGGRRDSNQPQHF. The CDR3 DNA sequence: TGTGCCAGCAGCTTGGTCGGGGGGCGGCGGGATAGCAATCAGCCCCAGCATTTT.

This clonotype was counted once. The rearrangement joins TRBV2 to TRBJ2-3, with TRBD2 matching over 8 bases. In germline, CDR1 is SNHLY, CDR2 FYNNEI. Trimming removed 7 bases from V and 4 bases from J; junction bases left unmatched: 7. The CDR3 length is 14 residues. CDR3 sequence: CASNGRASSDTQYF. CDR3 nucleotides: TGTGCCAGCAACGGGAGGGCCAGCTCAGATACGCAGTATTTT.

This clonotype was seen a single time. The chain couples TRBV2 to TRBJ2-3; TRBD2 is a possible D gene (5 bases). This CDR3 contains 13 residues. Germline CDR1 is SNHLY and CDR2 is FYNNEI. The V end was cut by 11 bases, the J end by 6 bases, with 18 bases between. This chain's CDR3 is CAYVGLTDDTQYF. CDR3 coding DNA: TGTGCCTACGTCGGACTCACAGACGATACGCAGTATTTT. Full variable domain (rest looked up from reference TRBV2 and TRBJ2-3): EPEVTQTPSHQVTQMGQEVILRCVPISNHLYFYWYRQILGQKVEFLVSFYNNEISEKSEIFDDQFSVERPDGSNFTLKIRSTKLEDSAMYFCAYVGLTDDTQYFGPGTRLTVL.

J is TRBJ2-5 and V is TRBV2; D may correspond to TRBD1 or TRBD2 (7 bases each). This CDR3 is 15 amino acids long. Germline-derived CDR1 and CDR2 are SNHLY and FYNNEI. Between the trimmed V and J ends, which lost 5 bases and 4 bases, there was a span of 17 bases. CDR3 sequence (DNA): TGTGCCAGCAGTCCACGACAGGGCGGGGGAGAGACCCAGTACTTC. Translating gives CASSPRQGGGETQYF.

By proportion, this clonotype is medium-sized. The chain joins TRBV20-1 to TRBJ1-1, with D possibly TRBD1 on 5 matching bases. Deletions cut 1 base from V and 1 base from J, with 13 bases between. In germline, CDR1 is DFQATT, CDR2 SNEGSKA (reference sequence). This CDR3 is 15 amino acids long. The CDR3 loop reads CSARVLSQGNTEAFF. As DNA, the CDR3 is TGCAGTGCTAGAGTCCTCTCTCAGGGGAACACTGAAGCTTTCTTT.